This T cell receptor beta chain came from a study of radiation and T cells in renal cell carcinoma. Study-wide results and limits: Top tumor clonotypes rose in blood 2 weeks post-radiation, then contracted.

Time point noted: blood 4 weeks post-SBRT, at nephrectomy. Treatment of the sample: 15 Gy SBRT to primary tumor, nephrectomy 4 weeks later. Blood was sampled at baseline, 2 weeks and 4 weeks after SBRT. Sequencing was performed with immunoSEQ multiplex PCR; in TCRdb, only in-frame clones are kept and a portion is missing. The sample contains around 100,000 clones, 80% to 90% of which appear only once. On this clone itself: Its antigen is not identified.

V lost 2 bases and J lost 1; bases outside the gene matches: 4. The CDR3 runs to 15 residues. Per the germline V gene, CDR1 is SGHDT and CDR2 is YYEEEE. The origin of this receptor is a man aged 55-75 years with renal cell carcinoma. The rearrangement uses TRBV5-6 and TRBJ2-7, with 9 bases lining up with TRBD1. The sequencing used blood, collected from a patient whose treatment included radiotherapy and nephrectomy. CDR3 amino acids: CASSLSGTGSYEQYF. The CDR3 DNA reads TGTGCCAGCAGCTTATCCGGGACAGGGTCCTACGAGCAGTACTTC.